This TCR beta chain was captured in a study of cytomegalovirus exposure and HLA in healthy donors. The junction had 0 bases not matched to a gene; V was cut back by 8 bases and J by 3 bases. Germline loops: CDR1 SEHNR, CDR2 FQNEAQ (reference sequence). The CDR3 is made up of 13 amino acids. Primers: 60 Vbeta forward and 13 Jbeta reverse. Sequencing was performed with immunoSEQ multiplex PCR; in TCRdb, only in-frame clones are kept and a portion is missing. The sample totals roughly 54,000 clones. This sequence joins TRBV7-9 and TRBJ2-7; 14 bases fit TRBD2. Sequencing was performed on PBMCs. This sequence was found in a woman in her twenties or thirties in good health and CMV-seropositive. The CDR3 sequence is CASGLAGGYEQYF. CDR3 nucleotides: TGTGCCAGCGGACTAGCGGGGGGCTACGAGCAGTACTTC.